The entry that follows covers one TCR beta chain sequence. V was pared by 4 bases and J by 3 bases, with 15 bases between. Germline CDR1 and CDR2: PRHDT and FYEKMQ (reference sequence). The CDR3 totals 15 residues. In the study's own analysis: Estimation of nucleated cell counts was performed using reference gene primer amplification. Only in-frame clones appear in the TCRdb table, and some are missing; sequencing was by immunoSEQ multiplex PCR. V and J calls and clone size are as listed in that table; D and trimming were resolved from the DNA. The sample lists a few hundred thousand clones, roughly 83% occurring once. These data come from a study of blood T cell repertoires in COVID-19. About the research overall: The United States, Italy and Spain were the sources of the acute and convalescent COVID-19 samples. PBMCs, B-cell-depleted T cells, or T cells provided the cDNA or gDNA that made up the material.

The clonotype comes from a man between 60 and 70 years old who had recovered from COVID-19. The material sequenced was peripheral blood. The J gene is TRBJ1-2, the V gene TRBV13; D perhaps matches TRBD1 (6 bases). The CDR3 nucleotides are TGTGCCAGCAGCTGGGGCAGGGGTTTTGACTATGGCTACACCTTC. It codes for CASSWGRGFDYGYTF.